Below, 3 T cell receptor beta chains from the same sample are listed, as sequenced in a study of T cells in Graves' hyperthyroidism and ophthalmopathy. There were TCR beta CDR3 regions amplified from RNA transcripts. First-round RT-PCR with HTBI primers amplified the TCR CDR3 region. TCRdb recomputed calls from the multiplex PCR reads with MiXCR, one row per CDR3 protein. The repertoire holds 400,000 to 550,000 distinct CDR3 sequences, with approximately 24% as singletons. The sequenced sample consisted of blood. The receptor set was obtained from a woman in her 30s with Graves' ophthalmopathy.

This clonotype came up a few times. This chain connects TRBV6-5 to TRBJ1-1; D might be TRBD1 (5 bases). V lost 0 bases to trimming and J lost 4 bases, with 9 bases between them. Germline V gene data show CDR1 as MNHEY and CDR2 as SVGAGI. The CDR3 has 14 residues. The CDR3 here is CASSYSGGSTEAFF. CDR3 bases: TGTGCCAGCAGTTACTCGGGGGGTAGCACTGAAGCTTTCTTT.

This clonotype was counted at least ten times. As DNA, the CDR3 is TGCGCCAGCATTCCCAGGGGAGCTTTCTTT. Translating it yields CASIPRGAFF. This chain uses TRBV5-1 with TRBJ1-1; perhaps TRBD1 as D (6 bases). This CDR3 has 10 amino acids. Germline V gene sequence: CDR1 SGHRS, CDR2 YFSETQ. V was pared by 6 bases and J by 10 bases, with 10 bases between.

This clonotype has more than one count but fewer than ten. V and J are TRBV6-5 and TRBJ2-7, with D perhaps matching TRBD1 or TRBD2 (5 bases each). Germline V gene lookup returns CDR1 MNHEY and CDR2 SVGAGI. This CDR3 has 15 residues. Trimming cost V 3 bases and J 1 base, with 13 bases left between them. The chain's CDR3 is CASSYHRDLSYEQYF. CDR3 coding DNA: TGTGCCAGCAGTTATCATCGGGACCTGTCCTACGAGCAGTACTTC.